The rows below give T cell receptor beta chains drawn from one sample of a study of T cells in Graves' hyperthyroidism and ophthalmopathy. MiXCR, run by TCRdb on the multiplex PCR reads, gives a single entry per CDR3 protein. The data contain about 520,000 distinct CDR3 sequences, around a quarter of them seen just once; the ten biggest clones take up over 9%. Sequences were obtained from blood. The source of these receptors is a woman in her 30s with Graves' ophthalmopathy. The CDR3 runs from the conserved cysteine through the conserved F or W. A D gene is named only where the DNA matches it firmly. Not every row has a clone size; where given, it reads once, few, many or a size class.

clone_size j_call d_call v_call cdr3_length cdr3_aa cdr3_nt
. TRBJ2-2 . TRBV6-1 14 CASSGDDSSGELFF TGTGCCAGCAGTGGGGATGACAGTTCCGGGGAGCTGTTTTTT
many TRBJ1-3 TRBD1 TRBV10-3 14 CAISATGTGNTIYF TGTGCCATCAGTGCGACAGGGACTGGAAACACCATATATTTT
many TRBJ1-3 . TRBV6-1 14 CASSEAQGGNTIYF TGTGCCAGCAGTGAAGCCCAGGGTGGAAACACCATATATTTT
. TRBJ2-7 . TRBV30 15 CAWSVKRDKFYEQYF TGTGCCTGGAGTGTGAAGCGGGACAAATTCTACGAGCAGTACTTC
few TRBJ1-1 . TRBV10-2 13 CASSTVPNTEAFF TGCGCCAGCAGTACGGTCCCGAACACTGAAGCTTTCTTT
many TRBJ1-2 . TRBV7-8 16 CASSTRVRPRDYGYTF TGTGCCAGCAGCACCCGGGTCCGACCTCGGGACTATGGCTACACCTTC
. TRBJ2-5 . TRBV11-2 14 CASSLDTVIETQYF TGTGCCAGCAGCTTAGATACAGTAATTGAGACCCAGTACTTC
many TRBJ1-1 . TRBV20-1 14 CSARDLRMNTEAFF TGCAGTGCTAGAGATTTACGGATGAACACTGAAGCTTTCTTT
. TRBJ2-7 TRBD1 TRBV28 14 CASSAPGTGGEQYF TGTGCCAGCAGTGCCCCCGGGACAGGGGGCGAGCAGTACTTC
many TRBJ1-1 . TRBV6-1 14 CASRQQVMNTEAFF TGTGCCAGCAGACAACAGGTCATGAACACTGAAGCTTTCTTT
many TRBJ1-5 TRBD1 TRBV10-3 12 CAIGQGNQPQHF TGTGCCATCGGACAGGGCAATCAGCCCCAGCATTTT
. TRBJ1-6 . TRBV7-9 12 CASSLPESPLHF TGTGCCAGCAGCTTACCGGAGTCGCCCCTCCACTTT
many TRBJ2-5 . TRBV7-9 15 CASSFGGGTGETQYF TGTGCCAGCAGCTTCGGAGGGGGGACGGGAGAGACCCAGTACTTC
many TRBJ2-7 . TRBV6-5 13 CASSREPSYEQYF TGTGCCAGCAGTAGGGAGCCGTCCTACGAGCAGTACTTC
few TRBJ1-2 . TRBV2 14 CASSEASSFPGYTF TGTGCCAGCAGTGAAGCGAGCAGTTTTCCTGGCTACACCTTC
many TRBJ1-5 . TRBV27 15 CASSNHPESYQPQHF TGTGCCAGCAGTAACCACCCTGAAAGCTATCAGCCCCAGCATTTT
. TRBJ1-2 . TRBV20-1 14 CSARDIDRGYGYTF TGCAGTGCTAGAGATATCGACAGAGGCTATGGCTACACCTTC
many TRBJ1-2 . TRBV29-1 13 CSVASRGNYGYTF TGCAGCGTCGCCTCCAGGGGCAACTATGGCTACACCTTC
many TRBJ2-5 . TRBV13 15 CASSSVQIASETQYF TGTGCCAGCAGCTCCGTCCAGATAGCGTCGGAGACCCAGTACTTC
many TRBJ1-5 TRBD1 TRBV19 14 CASRTTGAPIPQHF TGTGCCAGTAGAACGACAGGGGCCCCTATACCCCAGCATTTT
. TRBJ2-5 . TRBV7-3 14 CASSPKGGRETQYF TGTGCCAGCAGCCCAAAGGGGGGGAGAGAGACCCAGTACTTC
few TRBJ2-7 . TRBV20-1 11 CSAGLLYEQYF TGCAGTGCTGGACTCCTCTACGAGCAGTACTTC
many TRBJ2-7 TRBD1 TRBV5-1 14 CASSFGQGSGEQYF TGCGCCAGCAGCTTTGGACAGGGATCAGGCGAGCAGTACTTC
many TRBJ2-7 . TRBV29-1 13 CSVERGASYEQYF TGCAGCGTGGAACGGGGAGCCTCCTACGAGCAGTACTTC
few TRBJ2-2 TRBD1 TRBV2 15 CASNPDRLNTGELFF TGTGCCAGCAACCCGGACAGGCTGAACACCGGGGAGCTGTTTTTT
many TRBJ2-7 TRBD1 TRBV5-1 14 CASSPWDRSSEQYF TGCGCCAGCAGCCCCTGGGACAGGTCGTCCGAGCAGTACTTC
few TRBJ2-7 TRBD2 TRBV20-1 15 CSAVGTSGSPEEQYF TGCAGTGCGGTAGGGACTAGCGGGTCCCCGGAGGAGCAGTACTTC
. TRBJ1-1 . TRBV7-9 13 CASSPHGSVEAFF TGTGCCAGCAGCCCCCATGGGTCGGTTGAAGCTTTCTTT